The 12 T cell receptor beta chains reported below all come from one sample, sequenced in a study of T cell changes during pregnancy in multiple sclerosis. Produced via immunoSEQ multiplex PCR; TCRdb's table is partial and in-frame only. This sample carries some 77,000 clones, 89% of them seen once, and the ten largest clones take approximately 2%. The sequences come from peripheral blood, collected before pregnancy. The receptors stem from a female donor with multiple sclerosis, enrolled in a pregnancy study.

The rearrangement joins TRBV10-3 to TRBJ2-2, with 13 bases matching TRBD2. V was pared by 6 bases and J by 0 bases, with 13 bases of the junction left unmatched. This CDR3 has 20 residues. Germline CDR1 and CDR2: ENHRY and SYGVKD. The CDR3 here is CAIRGTSGGGEFANTGELFF. CDR3 coding DNA: TGTGCCATCAGAGGAACTAGCGGGGGGGGTGAATTCGCGAACACCGGGGAGCTGTTTTTT.

This chain uses TRBV6-6 with TRBJ1-1; TRBD1 is a possible D gene (5 bases). With 7 bases removed from V and 3 bases from J, the gap between germline ends came to 15 bases. The CDR3 sequence is 14 residues long. The germline gives CDR1 MNHNY, CDR2 SVGAGI (reference sequence). In DNA, the CDR3 is TGTGCCAGCAATCCGGGAGGGGTGGACACTGAAGCTTTCTTT. Protein product: CASNPGGVDTEAFF.

The chain is built from TRBV14 and TRBJ2-7, with TRBD1 matching over 9 bases. The CDR3 consists of 17 residues. CDR1 is SGHDN, CDR2 FVKESK, per germline. The trim removed 4 bases at V and 0 bases at J, leaving 10 bases unmatched. CDR3 coding DNA: TGTGCCAGCAGCCCGCGAACAGGGGGCGAAAGCTCCTACGAGCAGTACTTC. It is translated as CASSPRTGGESSYEQYF.

The chain links TRBV18 to TRBJ1-2; D uncertain. V was pared by 3 bases and J by 3 bases, with 11 bases between. Germline loops: CDR1 KGHSH, CDR2 LQKENI. CDR3 length: 14 amino acids. CDR3 protein: CASSPPSRDYGYTF. The CDR3 DNA sequence: TGTGCCAGCTCACCTCCATCCCGGGACTATGGCTACACCTTC.

The chain combines TRBV6-5 with TRBJ2-2; D is unresolved. The CDR3 runs to 12 residues. Germline assignment: CDR1 MNHEY and CDR2 SVGAGI. The V end lost 6 bases, the J end lost 2 bases, and 4 bases lay between the germline ends. DNA for the CDR3: TGTGCCAGCAGCTATAACACCGGGGAGCTGTTTTTT. This encodes CASSYNTGELFF.

This rearrangement joins TRBV6-5 to TRBJ2-7; 8 bases are a match to TRBD1. There are 15 residues in the CDR3. The germline CDR1 and CDR2 sequences are MNHEY and SVGAGI. V dropped 2 bases and J dropped 3; count of bases not matched to a gene: 6. This chain's CDR3 is CASSYDVQGGYEQYF. DNA for the CDR3: TGTGCCAGCAGTTACGACGTACAGGGGGGCTACGAGCAGTACTTC.

This clone came up once. CDR3 nucleotides: TGCGCCAGCAGTGTGGGACTAGATCTCTACGAGCAGTACTTC. This sequence encodes CASSVGLDLYEQYF. The V and J genes are TRBV10-2 and TRBJ2-7; 8 positions match TRBD2. V was clipped by 4 bases and J by 3 bases; unmatched bases: 5. Germline-derived CDR1 and CDR2 are WSHSY and SAAADI. This CDR3 contains 14 residues.

The CDR3 sequence: CAWSVMRSEAFF. The CDR3 region has the DNA TGTGCCTGGAGTGTTATGAGGTCTGAAGCTTTCTTT. The chain joins TRBV30 to TRBJ1-1; D is unresolved. Trimming stripped 0 bases from V and 6 bases from J, with 8 bases between. The CDR3 is 12 residues long. The germline V gene has CDR1 GTSNPN and CDR2 SVGIG (reference sequence).

This chain connects TRBV6-5 to TRBJ2-1; D is undetermined. CDR1 and CDR2 (germline): MNHEY, SVGAGI. Trimming removed 0 bases from V and 5 bases from J, with 11 bases in between. This CDR3 is 15 amino acids long. CDR3 region: CASSYSALADNEQFF. In nucleotides, the CDR3 is TGTGCCAGCAGTTACTCGGCTCTGGCGGACAATGAGCAGTTCTTC.

This chain joins TRBV6-1 and TRBJ2-5; TRBD1 aligns across 8 bases. V dropped 7 bases and J dropped 5; count of bases not matched to a gene: 9. The germline CDR1 and CDR2 sequences are MNHNS and SASEGT. The CDR3 has 14 residues. The CDR3 sequence is CASKSDRATETQYF. The CDR3 region has the DNA TGTGCCAGCAAATCGGACAGGGCTACGGAGACCCAGTACTTC.

The chain combines TRBV19 with TRBJ1-1; D perhaps matches TRBD1 (6 bases). The V gene's germline CDR1 is LNHDA and CDR2 SQIVND (reference sequence). Trimming cost V 8 bases and J 1 base, with 20 bases left between them. This CDR3 contains 16 residues. CDR3 protein: CASAPLDRGPNTEAFF. The CDR3 nucleotides read TGTGCCAGTGCCCCCCTGGACAGAGGGCCGAACACTGAAGCTTTCTTT.

For the CDR3, the DNA is TGTGCCAGCAGCCGGTGGGGACTAGCCCCCTACGAGCAGTACTTC. As protein: CASSRWGLAPYEQYF. The V call is TRBV7-8, the J call TRBJ2-7; 9 bases line up with TRBD2. This CDR3 has 15 residues. Trimming cost V 5 bases and J 2 bases; bases outside gene matches: 7. CDR1 is SGHVS and CDR2 is FQNEAQ in the germline V gene.